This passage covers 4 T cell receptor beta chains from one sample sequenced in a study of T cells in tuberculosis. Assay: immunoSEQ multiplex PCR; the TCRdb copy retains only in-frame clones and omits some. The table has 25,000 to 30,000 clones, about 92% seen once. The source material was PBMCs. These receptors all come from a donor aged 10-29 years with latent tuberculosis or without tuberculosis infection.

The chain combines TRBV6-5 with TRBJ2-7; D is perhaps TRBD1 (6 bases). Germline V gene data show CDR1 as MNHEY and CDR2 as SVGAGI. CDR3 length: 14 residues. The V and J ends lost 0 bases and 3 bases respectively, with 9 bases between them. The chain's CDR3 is CASSYSGGVYEQYF. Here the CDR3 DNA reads TGTGCCAGCAGTTACTCAGGGGGAGTCTACGAGCAGTACTTC.

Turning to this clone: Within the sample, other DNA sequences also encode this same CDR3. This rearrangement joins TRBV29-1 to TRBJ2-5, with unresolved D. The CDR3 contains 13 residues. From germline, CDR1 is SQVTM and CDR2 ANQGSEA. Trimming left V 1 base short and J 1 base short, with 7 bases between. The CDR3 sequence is CSVEVGAQETQYF. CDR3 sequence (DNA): TGCAGCGTTGAAGTTGGAGCCCAAGAGACCCAGTACTTC.

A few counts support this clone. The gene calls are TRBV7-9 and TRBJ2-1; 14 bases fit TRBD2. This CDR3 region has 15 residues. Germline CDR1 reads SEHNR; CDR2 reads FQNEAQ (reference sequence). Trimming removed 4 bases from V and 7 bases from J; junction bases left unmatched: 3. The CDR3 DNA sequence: TGTGCCAGCAGCTCGGGACTAGCGGGAGTAAATGAGCAGTTCTTC. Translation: CASSSGLAGVNEQFF.

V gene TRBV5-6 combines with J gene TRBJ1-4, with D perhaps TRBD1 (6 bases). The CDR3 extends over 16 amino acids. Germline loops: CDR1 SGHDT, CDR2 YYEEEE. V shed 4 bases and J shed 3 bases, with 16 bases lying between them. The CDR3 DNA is TGTGCCAGCAGCCGGGCTACAGGGCCAGCTAATGAAAAACTGTTTTTT. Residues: CASSRATGPANEKLFF.